This TCR beta chain stems from a study of cytomegalovirus exposure and HLA in healthy donors. Study-level information: Drawn from HLA-typed donors, around 85 million unique TCRs were held in an early data release. Findings and caveats of the study: According to an earlier analysis, most TCR beta V segments yielded productive rearrangements about 90% or about 30% of the time. Using the classifier, cytomegalovirus status was reportedly diagnosed with high specificity and sensitivity. While the bulk of TCR sequences proved rare, some public TCRs turned up in many donors.

With 60 Vbeta and 13 Jbeta primers, the PCR was carried out. TCRdb's copy holds only in-frame clones and misses some; the assay was immunoSEQ multiplex PCR. The data contain 85,000 to 100,000 clones, over 60% of them singletons. Note on this clone: The target antigen is unknown.

The V and J ends lost 7 bases and 6 bases respectively, with 16 bases between them. CDR3 size: 13 residues. Germline V gene lookup returns CDR1 SGHAT and CDR2 FQNNGV. This receptor was obtained from a human donor in good health. This rearrangement joins TRBV11-2 to TRBJ2-7; tentatively, D is TRBD1 (7 bases). Sequenced sample: PBMCs. CDR3: CASTHGGQLEQYF. The CDR3 DNA reads as TGTGCCAGCACCCACGGGGGACAGCTCGAGCAGTACTTC.